This entry concerns a single TCR beta chain. Libraries were prepared by immunoSEQ multiplex PCR; TCRdb keeps only in-frame clonotypes and omits some of them. The sample lists about 180,000 clones, around 89% occurring once. Trimming shortened V by 3 bases and J by 4 bases, and 15 bases separated the two germline ends. The CDR3 has 16 amino acids. The germline V gene has CDR1 LNHDA and CDR2 SQIVND (reference sequence). This sample was included in a study of blood T cell repertoires in COVID-19. This sequence originates from a man in his late teens or twenties who had recovered from COVID-19. Sequences were obtained from peripheral blood. The chain carries TRBV19 and TRBJ2-2; TRBD1 is a possible D gene (5 bases). The CDR3 sequence: CASSMKGRPPTGELFF. The DNA for the CDR3 is TGTGCCAGTAGTATGAAGGGGCGGCCACCCACCGGGGAGCTGTTTTTT.